This T cell receptor beta chain was documented in a study of blood T cell repertoires in COVID-19. Study details: Whether acute or convalescent, the COVID-19 samples came from the United States, Italy and Spain. PBMCs, B-cell-depleted T cells, or T cells were the source of the cDNA or gDNA that made up the material.

As originally analysed: Amplification from reference gene primers served as the basis for estimated nucleated cell counts. Using immunoSEQ multiplex PCR, the repertoire was profiled, and TCRdb retains in-frame clones only, with some absent. V, J and clone size are taken as reported in that table, and D and trimming were inferred from the DNA itself. The sample includes about 70,000 clones, roughly 80% of them seen just once. Germline V CDR1 and CDR2: SGHAT, FQNNGV. This CDR3 has 13 residues. V was clipped by 5 bases and J by 10 bases, with 17 bases between them. The sample was peripheral blood. This clonotype was sampled from a woman aged 80 or older with acute or convalescent COVID-19. V gene TRBV11-2 combines with J gene TRBJ1-2; tentative D call: TRBD1 (6 bases). DNA for the CDR3: TGTGCCAGCAGCGTCGACCTCAGGGGAGACTACACCTTC. Its protein is CASSVDLRGDYTF.